This T cell receptor (beta chain) was documented in a study of blood T cell repertoires in COVID-19. Looking at the study overall: Both acute and convalescent COVID-19 samples were obtained from the United States, Italy and Spain. The cDNA or gDNA used as material had been derived from T cells, B-cell-depleted T cells, or PBMCs.

This clone has only one observation. Sequenced by immunoSEQ multiplex PCR; TCRdb stores in-frame clones only, minus some. The profile shows fewer than 150,000 clones, roughly 84% of them singletons. The sequence derives from a woman aged 30 to 39 who had recovered from COVID-19. Sequenced sample: peripheral blood.

The CDR3 nucleotides are TGTGCCATCAGTGCATCGAACACCGGGGAGCTGTTTTTT. Amino acid sequence: CAISASNTGELFF. This rearrangement joins TRBV10-3 to TRBJ2-2; D gene ambiguous. The V end was cut by 4 bases, the J end by 0 bases, with 3 bases between. The V gene's germline CDR1 is ENHRY and CDR2 SYGVKD. The CDR3 consists of 13 residues.